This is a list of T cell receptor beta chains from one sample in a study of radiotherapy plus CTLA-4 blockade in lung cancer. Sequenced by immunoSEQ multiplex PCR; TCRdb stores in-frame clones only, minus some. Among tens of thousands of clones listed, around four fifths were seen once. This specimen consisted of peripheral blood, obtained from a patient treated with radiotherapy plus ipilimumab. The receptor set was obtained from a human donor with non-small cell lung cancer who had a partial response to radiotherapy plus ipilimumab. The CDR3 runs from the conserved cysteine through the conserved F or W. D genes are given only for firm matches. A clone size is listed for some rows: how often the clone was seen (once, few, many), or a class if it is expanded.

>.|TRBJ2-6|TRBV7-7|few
TGTGCCAGCAGCACCGGGGGTTCTGGGGCCAACGTCCTGACTTTC
CASSTGGSGANVLTF
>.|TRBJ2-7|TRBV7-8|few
TGTGCCAGCAGCTCTCTGGGCAGGCTCTCCTACGAGCAGTACTTC
CASSSLGRLSYEQYF
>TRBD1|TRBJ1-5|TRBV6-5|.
TGTGCCAGCAGTTACTCGGACAGGGGAGAGCCCCAGCATTTT
CASSYSDRGEPQHF
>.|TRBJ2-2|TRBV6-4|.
TGTGCCAGCAGATCAGGGGCGGACACCGGGGAGCTGTTTTTT
CASRSGADTGELFF
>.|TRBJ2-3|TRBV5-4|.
TGTGCCAGCAGCTTGGGATCCAGCGGTCCAGATACGCAGTATTTT
CASSLGSSGPDTQYF
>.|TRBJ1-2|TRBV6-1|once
TGTGCCAGCAGTGAAGGAGGGTACCAAGGCTACACCTTC
CASSEGGYQGYTF
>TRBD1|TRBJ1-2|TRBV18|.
TGTGCCAGCTCACCAGGGGGGACAGGGGGCATCGGCTACACCTTC
CASSPGGTGGIGYTF
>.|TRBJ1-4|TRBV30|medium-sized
TGTGCCTGGGCTATACGGGAAAAACTGTTTTTT
CAWAIREKLFF
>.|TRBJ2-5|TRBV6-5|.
TGTGCCAGCACGCCGACCCATGCCGGGGAGACCCAGTACTTC
CASTPTHAGETQYF
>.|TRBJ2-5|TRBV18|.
TGTGCCAGCTCACCACAGGGGGGGGAGACCCAGTACTTC
CASSPQGGETQYF
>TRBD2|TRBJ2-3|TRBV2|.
TGTGCCAGCAGTGAGGATGCGGGGGGCACAGATACGCAGTATTTT
CASSEDAGGTDTQYF
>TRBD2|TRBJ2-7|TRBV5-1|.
TGCGCCAGCAGCTTGGCCGGGACTACGGTCTCCTACGAGCAGTACTTC
CASSLAGTTVSYEQYF
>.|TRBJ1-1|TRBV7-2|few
TGTGCCAGCAGCTTAGAGGGGATCGGAACTGAAGCTTTCTTT
CASSLEGIGTEAFF
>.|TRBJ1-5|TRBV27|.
TGTGCCAGCAGTCAAGCCGGGGGGAGTTGGGGTCAGCCCCAGCATTTT
CASSQAGGSWGQPQHF
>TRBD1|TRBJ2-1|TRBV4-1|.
TGCGCCAGCAGCCAACTGGGACAGGGGACCAATGAGCAGTTCTTC
CASSQLGQGTNEQFF
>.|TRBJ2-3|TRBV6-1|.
TGTGCCAGCAGTGAAGCGGGAGGTACGCAGTATTTT
CASSEAGGTQYF
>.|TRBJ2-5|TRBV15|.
TGTGCCACCAGCAGTCGCGTAAGCGGCCAAGAGACCCAGTACTTC
CATSSRVSGQETQYF
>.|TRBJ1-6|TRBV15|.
TGTGCCACCAGCTCCCGAGGGTCCTCTAATTCACCCCTCCACTTT
CATSSRGSSNSPLHF
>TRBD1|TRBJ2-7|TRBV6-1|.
TGTGCGTCGGGACAGGGCTCCTACGAGCAGTACTTC
CASGQGSYEQYF
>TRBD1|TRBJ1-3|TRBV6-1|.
TGTGCCAGCAGCTCCATGACAGGGACTGGAAACACCATATATTTT
CASSSMTGTGNTIYF
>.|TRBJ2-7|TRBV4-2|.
TGTGCCAGCAGCCAAGATTTAAGCGGGTCCTACGAGCAGTACTTC
CASSQDLSGSYEQYF
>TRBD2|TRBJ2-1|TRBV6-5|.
TGTGCCAGCAGTTACTCCGGACTAGGCAATGAGCAGTTCTTC
CASSYSGLGNEQFF
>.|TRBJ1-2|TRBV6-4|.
TGTGCCAGCAGTGACCGAAGTTGGGGGCATTCTGGCTACACCTTC
CASSDRSWGHSGYTF
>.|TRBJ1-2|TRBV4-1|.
TGCGCCAGCAGCCAAGACGGGGGTCTCTATGGCTACACCTTC
CASSQDGGLYGYTF
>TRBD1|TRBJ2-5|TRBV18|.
TGTGCCAGCTCACCCATCAGTAGGGGGCCGGAGACCCAGTACTTC
CASSPISRGPETQYF
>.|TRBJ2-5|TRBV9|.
TGTGCCAGCAGCGTAGAGGCAGGTGGGGAGACCCAGTACTTC
CASSVEAGGETQYF
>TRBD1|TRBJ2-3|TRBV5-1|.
TGCGCCAGCAGCATCCGGACAGGGATAGTAGATACGCAGTATTTT
CASSIRTGIVDTQYF
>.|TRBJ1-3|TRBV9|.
TGTGCCAGCAGCGTAGCCCACAGGGTATCTGGAAACACCATATATTTT
CASSVAHRVSGNTIYF
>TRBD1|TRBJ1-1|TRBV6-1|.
TGTGCCAGCAGCGCCGACAGGGTCGCTGAAGCTTTCTTT
CASSADRVAEAFF
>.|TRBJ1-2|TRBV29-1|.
TGCAGCGTTGCCCCCGATCAGATTAACTATGGCTACACCTTC
CSVAPDQINYGYTF
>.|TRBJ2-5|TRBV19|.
TGTGCCAGTAGCGGGAGTCAAGAGACCCAGTACTTC
CASSGSQETQYF
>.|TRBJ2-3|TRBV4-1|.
TGCGCCAGCAGCCAATTACAGGGACCAGATACGCAGTATTTT
CASSQLQGPDTQYF
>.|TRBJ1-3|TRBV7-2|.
TGTGCCAGCAGTTTAGGGGACTCCCGTGGAAACACCATATATTTT
CASSLGDSRGNTIYF
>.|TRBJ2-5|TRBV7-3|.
TGTGCCAGCAGCCCGCACCCCGGGTCCCAAGAGACCCAGTACTTC
CASSPHPGSQETQYF
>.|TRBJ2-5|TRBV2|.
TGTGCCAGCAGCCCGGACTACCAAGAGACCCAGTACTTC
CASSPDYQETQYF
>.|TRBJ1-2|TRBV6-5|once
TGTGCCAGCAGTCGAGCTCAGGGCCACTATGGCTACACCTTC
CASSRAQGHYGYTF
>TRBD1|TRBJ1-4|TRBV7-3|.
TGTGCCAGCAGCTTGTGCACTTCGACAGGGAACCCTTTCCTGCGAACTAATGAAAAACTGTTTTTT
CASSLCTSTGNPFLRTNEKLFF
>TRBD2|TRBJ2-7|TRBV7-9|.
TGTGCCAGCAGCTCCCGGGAAGCGGGGACGTACGAGCAGTACTTC
CASSSREAGTYEQYF
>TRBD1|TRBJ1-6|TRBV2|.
TGTGCCACCAGACAGGGGACTTCACCCCTCCACTTT
CATRQGTSPLHF
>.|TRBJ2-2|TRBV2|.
TGTGCCAGCAGTGAGGCTAGGAACACCGGGGAGCTGTTTTTT
CASSEARNTGELFF
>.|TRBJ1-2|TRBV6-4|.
TGTGCCAACAACAGACACGGCTACACCTTC
CANNRHGYTF
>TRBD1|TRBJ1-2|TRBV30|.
TGTGCCTGGCGATTGACAGGGGCAAGTGTTAGCTATGGCTACACCTTC
CAWRLTGASVSYGYTF
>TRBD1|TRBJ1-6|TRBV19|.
TGTGCCAGTAGTCCTCGACAGGGGATGGGACATTCACCCCTCCACTTT
CASSPRQGMGHSPLHF
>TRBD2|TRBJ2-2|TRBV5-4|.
TGTGCCAGCAGCTCGGGACTAGCGGGGGGGCACACCGGGGAGCTGTTTTTT
CASSSGLAGGHTGELFF
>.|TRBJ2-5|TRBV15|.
TGTGCCACCAGCAGAGATAGAGCCGAGGCTAGGGAGACCCAGTACTTC
CATSRDRAEARETQYF
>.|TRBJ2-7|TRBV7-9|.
TGTGCCAGCAGCCAGCCCAGGGACACAGGGTACGAGCAGTACTTC
CASSQPRDTGYEQYF
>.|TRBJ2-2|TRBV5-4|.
TGTGCCAGCAGCTCTCAGGCCACCGGGGAGCTGTTTTTT
CASSSQATGELFF
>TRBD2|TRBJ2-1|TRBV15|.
TGTGCCACCAGCAGAGATACCAGCGGGGGGGCTTGGCAGTTCTTC
CATSRDTSGGAWQFF
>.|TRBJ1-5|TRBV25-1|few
TGTGCCAGCAGTGAATATGGAGGTTTTGGTCAGCCCCAGCATTTT
CASSEYGGFGQPQHF
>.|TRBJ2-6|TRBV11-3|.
TGTGCCAGCAGCCCGGGACTCAACTCTGGGGCCAACGTCCTGACTTTC
CASSPGLNSGANVLTF
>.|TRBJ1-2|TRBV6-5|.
TGTGCCAGCAGTTACTCACAAGGGGGCTATGGCTACACCTTC
CASSYSQGGYGYTF
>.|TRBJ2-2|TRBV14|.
TGTGCCAGCAGCCCTAGATCCGGGACAAGGAACACCGGGGAGCTGTTTTTT
CASSPRSGTRNTGELFF